This T cell receptor beta chain was captured by sequencing in a study of T-cell reconstitution after alpha-beta-depleted transplantation in children. Study-level results: The study reportedly traced alpha-beta T cells about two months after transplant to several hundred expanded graft clones.

This clonotype has a handful of counts. The antigen is unknown. Unique molecular identifiers featured in how the TCRbeta library was prepared. TCRdb reanalysed the PCR reads using MiXCR and keeps one entry per CDR3 protein. The sample gives almost 500,000 distinct CDR3 sequences, more than 9% of which show up once; just over 2% is in the top ten. Germline loops: CDR1 SQVTM, CDR2 ANQGSEA. V shed 4 bases and J 5 bases; nucleotides not matched to a gene: 7. The CDR3 length is 13 residues. The sequence came from a child under 10 years old with inherited bone marrow failure, due to receive a stem cell transplant. V and J are TRBV29-1 and TRBJ1-2; 7 bases map to TRBD1. The sequencing used PBMCs, collected before TCRalphabeta/CD19-depleted stem cell transplant. The CDR3 reads CSVAAGGRYGYTF. The CDR3 coding sequence is TGCAGCGTTGCGGCAGGGGGTCGTTATGGCTACACCTTC.